This is a list of T cell receptor beta chains from one sample in a study of blood T cell repertoires in COVID-19. Data came from immunoSEQ multiplex PCR; TCRdb stores just in-frame clones and leaves some out. The repertoire holds about 300,000 clones, approximately 83% seen once, with 2.2% in the top ten. Sequenced input: PBMCs or T cells enriched from blood (not recorded which). The receptors come from a man aged 25-40 years who had recovered from COVID-19. Both conserved end residues are part of each CDR3. The D gene is left open where the match is weak. The size of a clone is reported for some rows only, either as once, few or many, or as a class for expanded clones.

V	D	length	size	J	CDR3	DNA
TRBV19	-	14	-	TRBJ1-5	CASTGRGGDQPQHF	TGTGCCAGTACGGGCCGGGGAGGAGATCAGCCCCAGCATTTT
TRBV3-1/TRBV3-2	-	16	-	TRBJ1-6	CASSQDSNRSNSPLHF	TGTGCCAGCAGCCAGGACAGCAATCGATCTAATTCACCCCTCCACTTT
TRBV29-1	TRBD1	15	few	TRBJ2-2	CSAYRQGGKSGELFF	TGCAGCGCCTACCGACAGGGGGGTAAGAGCGGGGAGCTGTTTTTT
TRBV7-6	-	15	-	TRBJ1-2	CASSLGSGGDYGYTF	TGTGCCAGCAGCTTAGGGTCGGGGGGGGACTATGGCTACACCTTC
TRBV4-3	TRBD1	15	-	TRBJ1-1	CASSQGTGGNTEAFF	TGCGCCAGCAGCCAGGGGACAGGGGGCAACACTGAAGCTTTCTTT
TRBV20-1	-	12	-	TRBJ1-2	CSASWRGYGYTF	TGCAGTGCTAGTTGGAGGGGTTATGGCTACACCTTC
TRBV25-1	TRBD1	15	few	TRBJ1-2	CASSSGTGANYGYTF	TGTGCCAGCAGCTCCGGGACAGGAGCTAACTATGGCTACACCTTC
TRBV5-1	-	12	-	TRBJ1-2	CASSFSGDGYTF	TGCGCCAGCAGCTTCTCAGGGGATGGCTACACCTTC
TRBV10-1	TRBD1	14	few	TRBJ1-2	CASSSGGQGYGYTF	TGCGCCAGCAGCTCGGGGGGACAGGGGTATGGCTACACCTTC
TRBV18	-	14	once	TRBJ1-1	CASSPTDSYTEAFF	TGTGCCAGCTCACCAACGGACAGCTACACTGAAGCTTTCTTT
TRBV9	-	14	-	TRBJ1-1	CASSVEGQNTEAFF	TGTGCCAGCAGCGTAGAGGGACAGAACACTGAAGCTTTCTTT
TRBV29-1	TRBD1	14	once	TRBJ1-2	CSVNHGTGLGGYTF	TGCAGCGTAAACCACGGGACAGGGTTAGGTGGCTACACCTTC
TRBV10-3	TRBD2	16	-	TRBJ2-2	CAINSGTSGVTGELFF	TGTGCCATCAATTCCGGGACTAGCGGGGTAACCGGGGAGCTGTTTTTT
TRBV15	TRBD1	16	-	TRBJ1-6	CATSSQQGAGNSPLHF	TGTGCCACCAGCAGCCAACAGGGGGCGGGCAATTCACCCCTCCACTTT
TRBV13	-	13	-	TRBJ2-2	CASSTSGSGELFF	TGTGCCAGCAGCACCTCAGGGTCCGGGGAGCTGTTTTTT
TRBV12-3/TRBV12-4	-	13	-	TRBJ1-1	CASSFQGPTEAFF	TGTGCCAGCAGTTTTCAGGGGCCCACTGAAGCTTTCTTT
TRBV5-1	TRBD2	15	-	TRBJ2-5	CASSSGGGPDETQYF	TGCGCCAGCAGCAGCGGCGGGGGGCCCGATGAGACCCAGTACTTC
TRBV19	TRBD1	14	few	TRBJ2-1	CASSILRQGDEQFF	TGTGCCAGTAGTATTCTCAGACAGGGTGATGAGCAGTTCTTC
TRBV7-9	TRBD1	18	-	TRBJ2-5	CASSPRTSKQGRQETQYF	TGTGCCAGCAGCCCCCGGACTTCTAAACAGGGGCGCCAAGAGACCCAGTACTTC
TRBV30	-	14	-	TRBJ2-3	CAWITRASTDTQYF	TGTGCCTGGATCACCAGGGCCAGCACAGATACGCAGTATTTT
TRBV18	-	14	once	TRBJ1-2	CASSPAGGDYGYTF	TGTGCCAGCTCACCAGCCGGGGGGGACTATGGCTACACCTTC
TRBV2	TRBD1	15	-	TRBJ2-7	CASRHTGQGNYEQYF	TGTGCCAGCAGGCATACGGGACAGGGGAACTACGAGCAGTACTTC
TRBV3-1/TRBV3-2	TRBD1	15	-	TRBJ1-2	CASSHPYRGLGGYTF	TGTGCCAGCAGCCATCCCTACAGGGGGCTAGGCGGCTACACCTTC
TRBV7-2	TRBD2	17	-	TRBJ2-6	CASSVGLALRGANVLTF	TGTGCCAGCAGCGTGGGACTAGCCCTGAGAGGGGCCAACGTCCTGACTTTC
TRBV14	-	14	-	TRBJ1-1	CASSRTGRGTEAFF	TGTGCCAGCAGCCGAACGGGGCGGGGTACTGAAGCTTTCTTT